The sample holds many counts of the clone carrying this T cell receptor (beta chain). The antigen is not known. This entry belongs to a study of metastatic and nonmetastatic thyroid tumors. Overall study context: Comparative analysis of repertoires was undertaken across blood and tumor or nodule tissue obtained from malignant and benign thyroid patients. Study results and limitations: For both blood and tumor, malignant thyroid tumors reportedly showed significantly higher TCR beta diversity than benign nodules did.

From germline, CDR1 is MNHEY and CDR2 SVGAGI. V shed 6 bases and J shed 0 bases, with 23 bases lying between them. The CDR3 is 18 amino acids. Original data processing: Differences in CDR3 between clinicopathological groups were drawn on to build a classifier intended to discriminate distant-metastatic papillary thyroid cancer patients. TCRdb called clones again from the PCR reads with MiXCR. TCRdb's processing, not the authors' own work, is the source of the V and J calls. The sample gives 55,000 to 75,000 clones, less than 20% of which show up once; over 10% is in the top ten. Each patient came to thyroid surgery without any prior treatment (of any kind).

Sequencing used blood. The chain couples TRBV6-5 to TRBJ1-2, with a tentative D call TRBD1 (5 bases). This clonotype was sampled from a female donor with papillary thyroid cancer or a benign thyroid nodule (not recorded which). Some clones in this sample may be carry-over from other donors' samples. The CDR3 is CASRPEWAGTYSNYGYTF. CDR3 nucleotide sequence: TGTGCCAGCAGACCCGAATGGGCAGGGACCTATTCTAACTATGGCTACACCTTC.